This TCR beta chain emerged from a study of tumour-infiltrating T cells in Burkitt lymphoma. Study-wide background: Productive clonality predicted overall and progression-free survival.

After removal of 2 bases from V and 1 base from J, the junction contained 6 bases not matched to a gene. This CDR3 has 16 amino acids. The germline V gene encodes CDR1 SGHDN and CDR2 FVKESK. Profiling relied on immunoSEQ multiplex PCR, and the TCRdb table lists in-frame clones only, not all of them. The sample contains some 15,000 clones, 70% to 80% of which appear only once. The clonotype was recovered from a human donor with diffuse large B-cell lymphoma. The chain joins TRBV14 to TRBJ2-3; 7 nucleotides line up with TRBD2. Sequencing was performed on tumor tissue. CDR3 nucleotides: TGTGCCAGCAGCCAAAGTCGGGGGGTAGGCACAGATACGCAGTATTTT. It yields the protein CASSQSRGVGTDTQYF.